One sample yielded the 20 T cell receptor beta chains listed below, sequenced in a study of identical twins. TCRdb independently ran MiXCR on the 5' RACE reads; one entry per CDR3 protein. The sample records 500,000 to 650,000 distinct CDR3 sequences, about 7.1% being singletons. Separately, the same data were catalogued under a study of yellow fever vaccine responses in identical twins.

Material: PBMCs. The origin of the receptors is a woman under 30 in good health.

Remarks on this clonotype: A much larger clone differs by one base, so this may be a read error. This chain links TRBV2 with TRBJ2-1; the match to TRBD2 covers 16 bases. The CDR3 sequence is 18 residues long. In germline, CDR1 is SNHLY, CDR2 FYNNEI. Written as DNA, the CDR3 is TGTACCAGCAGCCCGGGACTAGCGGGAGGGCCACGGTACAATGAGCAGTTCTTC. This sequence encodes CTSSPGLAGGPRYNEQFF.

This clonotype was counted only a few times. The chain combines TRBV7-9 with TRBJ2-1, with TRBD2 identical over 8 bases. CDR3 length equals 16 residues. V was pared by 1 base and J by 7 bases, with 9 bases of the junction left unmatched. Germline V lookup: CDR1 SEHNR, CDR2 FQNEAQ (reference sequence). The CDR3 here is CASSLGSSGSRNEQFF. The CDR3, as DNA: TGTGCCAGCAGCTTAGGCTCCAGCGGGAGTAGGAATGAGCAGTTCTTC.

This sequence joins TRBV11-1 and TRBJ2-5; TRBD1 is a possible D gene (8 bases). Trimming removed 5 bases at V and 3 bases at J, with 25 bases between. The CDR3 runs to 18 residues. Germline V gives CDR1 SGHAT, CDR2 FQDESV (reference sequence). In DNA, the CDR3 is TGTGCCAGCAGCAACCGACAGGGGAGGGGATTTCGGGAAGAGACCCAGTACTTC. Translation: CASSNRQGRGFREETQYF.

This clonotype was found a few times. V gene TRBV19 combines with J gene TRBJ1-5, with 9 bases aligning to TRBD1. Looked up from germline, CDR1 is LNHDA and CDR2 is SQIVND (reference sequence). This CDR3 spans 15 amino acids. J lost 3 bases, V lost 5 bases, and 5 bases had no gene match. The CDR3 protein is CASSPRDRANQPQHF. The CDR3 region has the DNA TGTGCCAGTAGTCCCCGGGACAGGGCCAATCAGCCCCAGCATTTT.

The chain links TRBV12-3 or TRBV12-4 to TRBJ2-1; 9 bases align to TRBD1. Germline trimming cut 6 bases from V and 0 bases from J; bases unmatched to any gene: 15. CDR3 size: 19 residues. For the CDR3, the DNA is TGTGCCAGCAGCCCCGGGCGACAGGGGGGTAGGAGCTCCTACAATGAGCAGTTCTTC. Encoded protein: CASSPGRQGGRSSYNEQFF.

This chain joins TRBV6-1 and TRBJ2-7; D call uncertain. The V and J ends lost 6 bases and 7 bases respectively, with 19 bases between them. The germline V gene encodes CDR1 MNHNS and CDR2 SASEGT. The CDR3 is 14 amino acids. This CDR3 is CASSLTLGEGEQYV. The DNA for the CDR3 is TGTGCCAGCAGCCTGACTTTAGGAGAAGGTGAGCAGTACGTC.

This rearrangement joins TRBV3-1 to TRBJ2-1, with a weak D call TRBD2 (5 bases). The germline V and J ends were trimmed by 0 bases and 2 bases, with 20 bases remaining between them. Germline-derived CDR1 and CDR2 are LGHDT and YNNKEL (reference sequence). There are 19 residues in the CDR3. CDR3 nucleotide sequence: TGTGCCAGCAGCCAAGATCCCATAGCGAAAGGGAGAGCCTACAATGAGCAGTTCTTC. It encodes CASSQDPIAKGRAYNEQFF.

The V call is TRBV7-9, the J call TRBJ2-2; 7 nucleotides match TRBD1. J lost 0 bases, V lost 5 bases, and 6 bases had no gene match. Germline CDR1 and CDR2: SEHNR and FQNEAQ (reference sequence). The CDR3 has 16 amino acids. CDR3 in DNA: TGTGCCAGCAGCACCACAGGGGTCGCGAACACCGGGGAGCTGTTTTTT. Protein sequence: CASSTTGVANTGELFF.

The chain uses TRBV5-1 and TRBJ1-1; 8 bases align to TRBD1. The length of the CDR3 is 13 residues. J lost 11 bases, V lost 4 bases, and 10 bases had no gene match. Per the germline V gene, CDR1 is SGHRS and CDR2 is YFSETQ. The CDR3 reads CASSQPGQGRAFF. The DNA for the CDR3 is TGCGCCAGCAGCCAGCCCGGACAGGGTCGGGCTTTCTTT.

This clonotype was detected only a few times. The chain carries TRBV7-9 and TRBJ2-1; D may be TRBD1 (6 bases). The V end was cut by 4 bases, the J end by 6 bases, with 13 bases between. Germline V gene sequence: CDR1 SEHNR, CDR2 FQNEAQ (reference sequence). The CDR3 runs 14 residues. The CDR3 sequence: CASSSAQGGNEQFF. The CDR3, as DNA: TGTGCCAGCAGCTCGGCCCAAGGGGGCAATGAGCAGTTCTTC.

Many counts were recorded for this clonotype. This rearrangement joins TRBV7-9 to TRBJ1-1; no clear D. This CDR3 comprises 14 residues. V lost 2 bases, J lost 6 bases, and 13 bases lay in between. The germline gives CDR1 SEHNR, CDR2 FQNEAQ (reference sequence). The CDR3 nucleotides are TGTGCCAGCAGCTTAAGGGTGGGGTGGGCTGAAGCTTTCTTT. Translation: CASSLRVGWAEAFF.

This clonotype has only a few counts. J is TRBJ2-1 and V is TRBV3-1; 10 bases map to TRBD2. Germline V CDR1 and CDR2: LGHDT, YNNKEL (reference sequence). CDR3 length equals 18 residues. V was pared by 4 bases and J by 7 bases, with 16 bases of the junction left unmatched. In nucleotides, the CDR3 is TGTGCCAGCAGCCCGAGAATCGGGTTAGCGGGGGGCAAGAATGAGCAGTTCTTC. It is translated as CASSPRIGLAGGKNEQFF.

This clonotype has a handful of counts. The chain has TRBV18 and TRBJ2-3; the match to TRBD1 covers 11 bases. The V gene's germline CDR1 is KGHSH and CDR2 LQKENI. This CDR3 has 17 amino acids. J was trimmed by 3 bases and V by 4 bases; bases with no gene match: 9. The CDR3 region is CASSLTGQGAGTDTQYF. The CDR3 nucleotides read TGTGCCAGCTCACTAACAGGACAGGGGGCAGGAACAGATACGCAGTATTTT.

V is TRBV29-1 and J is TRBJ2-7; a possible D gene is TRBD1 (6 bases). The CDR3 extends over 13 amino acids. The V end lost 4 bases, the J end lost 3 bases, and 13 bases lay between the germline ends. Germline V gene data show CDR1 as SQVTM and CDR2 as ANQGSEA. CDR3 nucleotide sequence: TGCAGCGTTGTGGCAGGGGAAGGCTACGAGCAGTACTTC. It yields the protein CSVVAGEGYEQYF.

This clonotype was seen ten or more times. The chain links TRBV4-2 to TRBJ2-1; TRBD2 agrees at 10 bases. The CDR3 consists of 16 residues. Germline V gene sequence: CDR1 LGHNA, CDR2 YNFKEQ. V was clipped by 1 base and J by 4 bases; unmatched bases: 4. The CDR3 reads CASSQGSAGGYNEQFF. The CDR3 DNA is TGTGCCAGCAGCCAAGGGTCAGCGGGAGGGTACAATGAGCAGTTCTTC.

This clonotype turned up a few times. This chain uses TRBV15 with TRBJ2-5; TRBD1 matches 7 bases. The trim removed 3 bases at V and 2 bases at J, leaving 3 bases unmatched. CDR3 length: 14 amino acids. Germline-derived CDR1 and CDR2 are LNHNV and YYDKDF (reference sequence). CDR3 coding DNA: TGTGCCACCAGCAGGGACAGGCCACAAGAGACCCAGTACTTC. This codes for CATSRDRPQETQYF.

This sequence joins TRBV29-1 and TRBJ2-3, with D perhaps TRBD2 (6 bases). V was pared by 5 bases and J by 2 bases, with 17 bases between. The CDR3 is 15 residues long. CDR1 is SQVTM and CDR2 is ANQGSEA in the germline V gene. The CDR3 DNA is TGCAGCGTTCGGGGGTATAGCGGATCCACAGATACGCAGTATTTT. This encodes CSVRGYSGSTDTQYF.

In its sample, this clonotype was seen many times. V and J are TRBV3-1 and TRBJ2-5; TRBD1 agrees at 9 bases. J gave up 2 bases and V 4 bases, and 11 bases lay outside the gene matches. CDR1 is LGHDT, CDR2 YNNKEL, per germline (reference sequence). This CDR3 contains 17 residues. The CDR3 region is CASSLRTGTGHQETQYF. In nucleotides, the CDR3 is TGTGCCAGCAGCCTTAGAACCGGGACAGGGCATCAAGAGACCCAGTACTTC.

This sequence joins TRBV7-9 and TRBJ2-7; tentatively, D is TRBD2 (6 bases). Looked up from germline, CDR1 is SEHNR and CDR2 is FQNEAQ (reference sequence). V dropped 8 bases and J dropped 2 bases, with 13 bases sitting between them. The CDR3 runs 13 residues. The CDR3: CASERDLTYEQYF. In nucleotides, the CDR3 is TGTGCCAGCGAACGGGACTTGACCTACGAGCAGTACTTC.

This clonotype was recorded many times. The rearrangement links TRBV5-1 to TRBJ2-1; TRBD2 matches at 7 bases. Germline V gene lookup returns CDR1 SGHRS and CDR2 YFSETQ. The CDR3 is 15 residues long. V lost 3 bases and J lost 4; bases outside the gene matches: 7. CDR3 protein: CASSSPGTTYNEQFF. CDR3 DNA sequence: TGCGCCAGCAGCTCTCCCGGGACTACATACAATGAGCAGTTCTTC. Variable domain in full (rest from reference TRBV5-1 and TRBJ2-1): KAGVTQTPRYLIKTRGQQVTLSCSPISGHRSVSWYQQTPGQGLQFLFEYFSETQRNKGNFPGRFSGRQFSNSRSEMNVSTLELGDSALYLCASSSPGTTYNEQFFGPGTRLTVL.